The clone carrying this T cell receptor beta chain was observed at least ten times. These data are taken from a study of post-analysis software for immune sequencing data. Prepared TCR beta cDNA libraries contained unique molecular identifiers. Out of roughly 0.85 to 11 million T cells, a few hundred thousand cDNA molecules were generated. One entry per CDR3 protein results from TCRdb running MiXCR on the PCR reads. The table has roughly 150,000 distinct CDR3 sequences, 35% to 40% seen once. Specimen: blood, collected after autologous hematopoietic stem cell transplantation. The origin of this receptor is a girl aged 5-17 years with multiple sclerosis.

The CDR3 sequence: CASSSPQTSGNKNIQYF. The CDR3 bases are TGTGCCAGCAGCTCCCCCCAGACTAGCGGGAACAAAAACATTCAGTACTTC. The chain uses TRBV7-9 and TRBJ2-4; 11 bases fit TRBD2. The germline CDR1 and CDR2 sequences are SEHNR and FQNEAQ (reference sequence). The CDR3 has 17 amino acids. V shed 4 bases, J shed 3 bases, and the junction held 8 bases outside the gene matches. Complete variable domain (other parts from reference TRBV7-9 and TRBJ2-4): DTGVSQNPRHKITKRGQNVTFRCDPISEHNRLYWYRQTLGQGPEFLTYFQNEAQLEKSRLLSDRFSAERPKGSFSTLEIQRTEQGDSAMYLCASSSPQTSGNKNIQYFGAGTRLSVL.